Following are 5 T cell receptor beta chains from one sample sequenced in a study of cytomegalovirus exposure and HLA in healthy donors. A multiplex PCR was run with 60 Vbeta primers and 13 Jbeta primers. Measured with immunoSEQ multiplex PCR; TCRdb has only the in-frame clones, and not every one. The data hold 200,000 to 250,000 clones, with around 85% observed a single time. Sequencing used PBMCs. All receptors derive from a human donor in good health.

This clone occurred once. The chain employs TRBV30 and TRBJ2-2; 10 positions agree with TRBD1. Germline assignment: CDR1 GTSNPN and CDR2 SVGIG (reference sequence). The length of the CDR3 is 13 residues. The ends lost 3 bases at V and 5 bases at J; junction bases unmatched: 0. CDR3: CAWRGQGTGELFF. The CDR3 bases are TGTGCCTGGAGGGGACAGGGGACCGGGGAGCTGTTTTTT.

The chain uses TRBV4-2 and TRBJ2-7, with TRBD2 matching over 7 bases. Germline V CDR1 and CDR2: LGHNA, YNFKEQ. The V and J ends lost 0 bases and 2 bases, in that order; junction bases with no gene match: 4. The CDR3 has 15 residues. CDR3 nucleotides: TGTGCCAGCAGCCAAGAGGGGGGAGGGCCCTACGAGCAGTACTTC. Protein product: CASSQEGGGPYEQYF.

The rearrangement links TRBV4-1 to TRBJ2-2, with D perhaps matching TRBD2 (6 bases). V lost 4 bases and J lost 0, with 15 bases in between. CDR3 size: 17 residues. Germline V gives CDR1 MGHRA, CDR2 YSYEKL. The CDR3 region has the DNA TGCGCCAGCAGCCGATTGGGGGGTACTCCGAACACCGGGGAGCTGTTTTTT. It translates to CASSRLGGTPNTGELFF.

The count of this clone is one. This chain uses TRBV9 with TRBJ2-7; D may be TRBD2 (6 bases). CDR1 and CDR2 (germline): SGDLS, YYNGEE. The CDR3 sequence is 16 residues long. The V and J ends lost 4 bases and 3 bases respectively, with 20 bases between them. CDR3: CASSPEGGYSNYEQYF. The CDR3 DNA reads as TGTGCCAGCAGCCCGGAGGGCGGCTACTCGAACTACGAGCAGTACTTC. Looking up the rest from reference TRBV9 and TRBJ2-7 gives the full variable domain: DSGVTQTPKHLITATGQRVTLRCSPRSGDLSVYWYQQSLDQGLQFLIQYYNGEERAKGNILERFSAQQFPDLHSELNLSSLELGDSALYFCASSPEGGYSNYEQYFGPGTRLTVT.

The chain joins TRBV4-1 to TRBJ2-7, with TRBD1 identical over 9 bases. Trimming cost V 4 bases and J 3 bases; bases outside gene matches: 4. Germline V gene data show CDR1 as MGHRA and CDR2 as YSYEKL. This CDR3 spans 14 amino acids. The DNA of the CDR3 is TGCGCCAGCAGCCGCCCGGGACAGGGCTACGAGCAGTACTTC. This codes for CASSRPGQGYEQYF.